This T cell receptor (beta chain) comes out of a study of blood T cell repertoires in COVID-19. Turning to the study itself: PBMCs, B-cell-depleted T cells, or T cells provided the cDNA or gDNA that made up the material.

Seattle patients were enrolled during active infection and followed longitudinally. V dropped 1 base and J dropped 4; count of bases not matched to a gene: 3. The CDR3 has 15 residues. Germline lookup yields CDR1 SGHRS and CDR2 YFSETQ. The protocol was immunoSEQ multiplex PCR, while the TCRdb copy is restricted to in-frame clones and leaves out a portion. The sample includes around 92,000 clones, roughly 70% of them seen just once. The chain carries TRBV5-1 and TRBJ2-1; TRBD1 aligns across 9 bases. The clonotype comes from a man between 65 and 80 years old with COVID-19, enrolled during active disease. Source material: peripheral blood. The CDR3 DNA follows: TGCGCCAGCAGCTTGCGGGACAGGGCTTACAATGAGCAGTTCTTC. It codes for CASSLRDRAYNEQFF. Supplemented by reference TRBV5-1 and TRBJ2-1, the full variable domain reads KAGVTQTPRYLIKTRGQQVTLSCSPISGHRSVSWYQQTPGQGLQFLFEYFSETQRNKGNFPGRFSGRQFSNSRSEMNVSTLELGDSALYLCASSLRDRAYNEQFFGPGTRLTVL.